This T cell receptor beta chain was observed in a study of blood T cell repertoires in COVID-19. About the research overall: Samples of COVID-19 (acute and convalescent) were obtained from the United States, Italy and Spain. PBMCs, B-cell-depleted T cells, or T cells were the source of the cDNA or gDNA that made up the material.

V was trimmed by 6 bases and J by 7 bases, leaving 12 bases between them. Per the germline V gene, CDR1 is LNHDA and CDR2 is SQIVND (reference sequence). The CDR3 sequence is 12 residues long. In the original processing: Researchers report that nucleated cell counts were estimated from reference gene primer amplification. Assay used: immunoSEQ multiplex PCR; TCRdb lists only in-frame clones, some missing. That table gives V, J and clone size, and the DNA gave D and trimming. The sample yields about 150,000 clones, 84% seen once. The rearrangement links TRBV19 to TRBJ1-1; unclear D gene. Sequenced material: peripheral blood. This receptor was obtained from a human donor in a cohort sampled during active COVID-19. The chain's CDR3 is CASSSYAGEAFF. The DNA for the CDR3 is TGTGCCAGTAGCTCTTATGCGGGTGAAGCTTTCTTT.